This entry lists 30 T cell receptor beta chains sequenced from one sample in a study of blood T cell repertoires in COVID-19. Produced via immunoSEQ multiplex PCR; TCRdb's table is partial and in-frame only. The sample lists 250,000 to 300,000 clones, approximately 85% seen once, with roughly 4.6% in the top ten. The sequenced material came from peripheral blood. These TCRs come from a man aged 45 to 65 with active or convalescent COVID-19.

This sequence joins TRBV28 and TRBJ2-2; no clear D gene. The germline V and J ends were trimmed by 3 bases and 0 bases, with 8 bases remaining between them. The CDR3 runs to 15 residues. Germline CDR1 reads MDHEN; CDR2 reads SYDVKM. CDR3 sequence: CASSLSLTNTGELFF. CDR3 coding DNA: TGTGCCAGCAGTTTGTCGCTAACGAACACCGGGGAGCTGTTTTTT.

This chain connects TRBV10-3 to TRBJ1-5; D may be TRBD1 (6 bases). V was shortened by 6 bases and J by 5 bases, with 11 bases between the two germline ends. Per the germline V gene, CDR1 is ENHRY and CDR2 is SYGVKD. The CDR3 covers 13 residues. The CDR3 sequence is CAIRRDNDQPQHF. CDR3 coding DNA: TGTGCCATCAGGAGGGACAACGATCAGCCCCAGCATTTT.

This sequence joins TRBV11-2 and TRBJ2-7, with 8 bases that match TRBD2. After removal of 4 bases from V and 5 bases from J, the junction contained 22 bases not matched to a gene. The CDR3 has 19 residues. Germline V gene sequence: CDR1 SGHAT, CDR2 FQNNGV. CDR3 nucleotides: TGTGCCAGCAGCTCGAGTCGGAGAGCGGGAGTTTTCGGGCCCCACGAGCAGTACTTC. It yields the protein CASSSSRRAGVFGPHEQYF.

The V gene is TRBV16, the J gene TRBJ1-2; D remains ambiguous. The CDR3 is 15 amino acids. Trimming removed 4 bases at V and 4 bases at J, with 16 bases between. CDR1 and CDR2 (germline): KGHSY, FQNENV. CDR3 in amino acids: CASSPSEGLGYGYTF. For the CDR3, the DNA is TGTGCCAGCAGCCCCTCTGAGGGCTTGGGCTATGGCTACACCTTC.

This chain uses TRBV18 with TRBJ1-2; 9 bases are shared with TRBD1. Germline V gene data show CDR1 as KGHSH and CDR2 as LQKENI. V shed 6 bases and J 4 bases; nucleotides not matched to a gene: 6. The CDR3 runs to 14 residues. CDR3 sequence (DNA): TGTGCCAGCTCGCTGGGACAGGGCACCTATGGCTACACCTTC. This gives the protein CASSLGQGTYGYTF.

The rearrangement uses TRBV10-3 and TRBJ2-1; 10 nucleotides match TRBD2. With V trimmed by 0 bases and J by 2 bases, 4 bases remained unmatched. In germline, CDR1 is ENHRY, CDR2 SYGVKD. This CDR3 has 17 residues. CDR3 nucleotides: TGTGCCATCAGTGAGTCGAAACTAGCGGGAACCTACAATGAGCAGTTCTTC. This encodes CAISESKLAGTYNEQFF.

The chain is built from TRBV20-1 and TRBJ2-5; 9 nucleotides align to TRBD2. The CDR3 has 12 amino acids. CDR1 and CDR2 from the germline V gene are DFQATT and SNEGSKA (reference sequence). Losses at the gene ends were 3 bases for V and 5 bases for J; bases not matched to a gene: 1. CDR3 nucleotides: TGCAGTGCTAGTGGGACTAGCGAGACCCAGTACTTC. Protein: CSASGTSETQYF.

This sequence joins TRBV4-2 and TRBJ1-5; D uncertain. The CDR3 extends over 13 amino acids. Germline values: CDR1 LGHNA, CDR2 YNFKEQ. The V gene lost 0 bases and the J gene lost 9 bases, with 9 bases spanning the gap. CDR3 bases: TGTGCCAGCAGCCAAGACCGTGACTGGCCCCAGCATTTT. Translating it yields CASSQDRDWPQHF.

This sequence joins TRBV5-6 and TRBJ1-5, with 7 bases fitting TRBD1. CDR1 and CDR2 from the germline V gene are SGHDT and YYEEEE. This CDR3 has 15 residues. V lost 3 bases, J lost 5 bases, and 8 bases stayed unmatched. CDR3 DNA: TGTGCCAGCAGCTCCGGGACAGAGGGTCATCAGCCCCAGCATTTT. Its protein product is CASSSGTEGHQPQHF.

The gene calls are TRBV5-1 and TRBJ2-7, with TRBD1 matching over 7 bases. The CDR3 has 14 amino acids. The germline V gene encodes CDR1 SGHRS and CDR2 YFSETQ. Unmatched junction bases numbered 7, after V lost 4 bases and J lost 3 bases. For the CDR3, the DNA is TGCGCCAGCAGCAGGGGGCCCGCCGACTACGAGCAGTACTTC. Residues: CASSRGPADYEQYF.

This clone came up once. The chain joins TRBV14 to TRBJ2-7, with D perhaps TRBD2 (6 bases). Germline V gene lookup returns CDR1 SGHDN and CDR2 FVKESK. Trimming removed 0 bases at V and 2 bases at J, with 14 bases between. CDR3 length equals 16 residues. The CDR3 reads CASSQDKAGRTYEQYF. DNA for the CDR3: TGTGCCAGCAGCCAAGATAAGGCAGGGAGGACCTACGAGCAGTACTTC.

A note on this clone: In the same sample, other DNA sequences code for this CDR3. CDR3 in amino acids: CASSPNRDTEAFF. The CDR3 bases are TGTGCCAGCTCACCAAACCGGGACACTGAAGCTTTCTTT. The gene calls are TRBV18 and TRBJ1-1; D not resolved. Trimming cost V 2 bases and J 3 bases, with 7 bases left between them. The CDR3 covers 13 residues. Germline CDR1 KGHSH, CDR2 LQKENI.

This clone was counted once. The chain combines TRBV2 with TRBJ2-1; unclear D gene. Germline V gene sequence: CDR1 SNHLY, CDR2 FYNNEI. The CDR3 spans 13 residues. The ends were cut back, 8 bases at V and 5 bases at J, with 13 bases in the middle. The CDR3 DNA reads TGTGCCAGCGCGAGGTTAGAGAACAATGAGCAGTTCTTC. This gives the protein CASARLENNEQFF.

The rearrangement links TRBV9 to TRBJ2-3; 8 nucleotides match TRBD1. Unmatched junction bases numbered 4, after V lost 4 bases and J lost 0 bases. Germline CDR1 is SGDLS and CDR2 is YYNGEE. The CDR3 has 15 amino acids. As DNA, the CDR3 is TGTGCCAGCAGCATTGGACAGGGAAGCACAGATACGCAGTATTTT. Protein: CASSIGQGSTDTQYF.

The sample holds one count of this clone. In DNA form, the CDR3 reads TGCGCCAGCAGCCGCCGGGACATCCCCCCCACCTTCACAGATACGCAGTATTTT. Protein: CASSRRDIPPTFTDTQYF. This chain joins TRBV4-3 and TRBJ2-3; perhaps TRBD1 as D (6 bases). V was trimmed by 4 bases and J by 2 bases, leaving 22 bases between them. The CDR3 covers 18 residues. The germline gives CDR1 LGHNA, CDR2 YSLEER.

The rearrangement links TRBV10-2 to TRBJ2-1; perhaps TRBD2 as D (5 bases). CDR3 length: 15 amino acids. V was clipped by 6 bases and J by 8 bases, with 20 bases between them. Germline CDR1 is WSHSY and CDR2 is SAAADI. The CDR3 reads CASRDEHGMGDEQFF. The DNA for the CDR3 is TGCGCCAGCAGAGACGAACACGGGATGGGCGATGAGCAGTTCTTC.

The CDR3 is CASSDRTGGNYNEQFF. The DNA of the CDR3 is TGTGCCAGCAGCGACCGGACAGGGGGCAATTACAATGAGCAGTTCTTC. This sequence joins TRBV7-2 and TRBJ2-1; 11 bases align to TRBD1. Germline V gene lookup returns CDR1 SGHTA and CDR2 FQGNSA. The CDR3 has 16 amino acids. J was trimmed by 4 bases and V by 5 bases; bases with no gene match: 7. The whole variable domain, remainder taken from reference TRBV7-2 and TRBJ2-1, is GAGVSQSPSNKVTEKGKDVELRCDPISGHTALYWYRQSLGQGLEFLIYFQGNSAPDKSGLPSDRFSAERTGGSVSTLTIQRTQQEDSAVYLCASSDRTGGNYNEQFFGPGTRLTVL.

DNA for the CDR3: TGTGCCAGCAGCTTGGCCCAGGATTCACCCCTCCACTTT. Translation: CASSLAQDSPLHF. The J gene is TRBJ1-6, the V gene TRBV7-2; D unclear. Trimming took 3 bases from V and 8 from J, leaving 8 bases between them. The CDR3 loop spans 13 amino acids. Germline V gene lookup returns CDR1 SGHTA and CDR2 FQGNSA.

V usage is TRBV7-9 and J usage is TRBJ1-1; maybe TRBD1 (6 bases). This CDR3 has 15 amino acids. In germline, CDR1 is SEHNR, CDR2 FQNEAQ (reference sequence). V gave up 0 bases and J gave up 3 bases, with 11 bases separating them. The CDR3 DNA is TGTGCCAGCAGCTTAGCGCAAGGGGGGGACACTGAAGCTTTCTTT. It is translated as CASSLAQGGDTEAFF. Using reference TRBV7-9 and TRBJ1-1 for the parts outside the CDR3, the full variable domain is DTGVSQNPRHKITKRGQNVTFRCDPISEHNRLYWYRQTLGQGPEFLTYFQNEAQLEKSRLLSDRFSAERPKGSFSTLEIQRTEQGDSAMYLCASSLAQGGDTEAFFGQGTRLTVV.

The CDR3 region is CASTGGGGNTIYF. The CDR3 nucleotides are TGTGCCAGTACGGGAGGGGGAGGAAACACCATATATTTT. The rearrangement links TRBV19 to TRBJ1-3; perhaps TRBD1 as D (6 bases). The CDR3 contains 13 residues. Germline assignment: CDR1 LNHDA and CDR2 SQIVND (reference sequence). Trimming took off 7 bases at V and 4 bases at J, with 11 bases between the two ends.

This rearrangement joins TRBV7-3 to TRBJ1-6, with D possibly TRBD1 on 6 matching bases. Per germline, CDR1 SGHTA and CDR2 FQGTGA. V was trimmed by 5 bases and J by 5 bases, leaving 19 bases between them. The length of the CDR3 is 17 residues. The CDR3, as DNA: TGTGCCAGCAGCCCGGCGACCGGGACAACCAATAATTCACCCCTCCACTTT. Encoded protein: CASSPATGTTNNSPLHF. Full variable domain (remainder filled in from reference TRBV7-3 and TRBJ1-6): GAGVSQTPSNKVTEKGKYVELRCDPISGHTALYWYRQSLGQGPEFLIYFQGTGAADDSGLPNDRFFAVRPEGSVSTLKIQRTERGDSAVYLCASSPATGTTNNSPLHFGNGTRLTVT.

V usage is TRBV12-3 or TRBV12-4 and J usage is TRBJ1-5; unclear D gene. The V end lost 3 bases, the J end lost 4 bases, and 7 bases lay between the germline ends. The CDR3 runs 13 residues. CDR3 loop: CASSFNLNQPQHF. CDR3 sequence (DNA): TGTGCCAGCAGTTTTAATTTGAATCAGCCCCAGCATTTT.

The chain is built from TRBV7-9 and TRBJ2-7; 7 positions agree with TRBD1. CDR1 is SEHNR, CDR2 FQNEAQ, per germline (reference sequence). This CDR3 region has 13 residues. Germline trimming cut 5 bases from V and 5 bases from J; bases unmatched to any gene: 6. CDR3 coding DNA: TGTGCCAGCAGCCCCCCCGACAGGGACGAGCAGTACTTC. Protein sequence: CASSPPDRDEQYF.

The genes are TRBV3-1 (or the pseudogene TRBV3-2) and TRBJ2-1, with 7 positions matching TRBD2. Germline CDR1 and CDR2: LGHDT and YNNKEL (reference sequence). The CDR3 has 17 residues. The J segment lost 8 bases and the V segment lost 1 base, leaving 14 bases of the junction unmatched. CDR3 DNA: TGTGCCAGCAGCCAAGGGAGGTACGTCGGGAGGAACTATGAGCAGTTCTTC. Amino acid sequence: CASSQGRYVGRNYEQFF.

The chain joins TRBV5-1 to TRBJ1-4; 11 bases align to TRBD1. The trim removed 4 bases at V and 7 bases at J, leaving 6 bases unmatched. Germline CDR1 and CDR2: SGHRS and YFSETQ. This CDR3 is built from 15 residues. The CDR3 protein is CASSRTGGGGEKLFF. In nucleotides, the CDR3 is TGCGCCAGCAGCCGGACAGGGGGCGGTGGTGAAAAACTGTTTTTT.

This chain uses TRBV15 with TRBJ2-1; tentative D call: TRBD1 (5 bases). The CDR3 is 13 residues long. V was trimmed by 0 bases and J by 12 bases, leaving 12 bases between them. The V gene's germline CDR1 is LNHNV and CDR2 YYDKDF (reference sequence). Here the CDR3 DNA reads TGTGCCACCAGCAGAGATAACAGGCCCGCGCAGTTCTTC. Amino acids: CATSRDNRPAQFF.

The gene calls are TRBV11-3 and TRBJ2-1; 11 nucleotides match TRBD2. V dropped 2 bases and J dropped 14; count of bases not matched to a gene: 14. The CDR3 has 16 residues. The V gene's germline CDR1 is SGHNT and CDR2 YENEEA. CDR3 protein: CASSLPQASGRSGEFF. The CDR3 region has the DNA TGTGCCAGCAGCTTACCTCAGGCTAGCGGGAGGTCGGGTGAGTTCTTC.

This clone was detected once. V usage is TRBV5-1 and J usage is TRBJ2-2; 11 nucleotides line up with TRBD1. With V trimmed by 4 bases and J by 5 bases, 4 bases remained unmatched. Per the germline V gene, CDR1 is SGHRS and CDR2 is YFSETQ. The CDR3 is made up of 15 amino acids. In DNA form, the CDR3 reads TGCGCCAGCAGCCCCGGGACAGGGGGGACCGGGGAGCTGTTTTTT. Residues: CASSPGTGGTGELFF.

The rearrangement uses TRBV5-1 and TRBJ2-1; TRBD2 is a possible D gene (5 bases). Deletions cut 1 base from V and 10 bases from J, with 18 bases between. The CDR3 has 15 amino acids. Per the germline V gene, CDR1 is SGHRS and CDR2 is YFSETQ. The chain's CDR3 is CASSLSSGLAIEQFF. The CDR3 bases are TGCGCCAGCAGCTTGTCTTCAGGTCTAGCTATCGAGCAGTTCTTC.

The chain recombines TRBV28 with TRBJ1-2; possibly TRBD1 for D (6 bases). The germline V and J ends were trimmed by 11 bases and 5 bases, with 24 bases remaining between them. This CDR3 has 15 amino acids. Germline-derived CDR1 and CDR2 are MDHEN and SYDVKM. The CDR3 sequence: CAALGGGAESYGYTF. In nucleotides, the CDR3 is TGTGCCGCATTAGGGGGGGGAGCTGAGAGTTATGGCTACACCTTC.